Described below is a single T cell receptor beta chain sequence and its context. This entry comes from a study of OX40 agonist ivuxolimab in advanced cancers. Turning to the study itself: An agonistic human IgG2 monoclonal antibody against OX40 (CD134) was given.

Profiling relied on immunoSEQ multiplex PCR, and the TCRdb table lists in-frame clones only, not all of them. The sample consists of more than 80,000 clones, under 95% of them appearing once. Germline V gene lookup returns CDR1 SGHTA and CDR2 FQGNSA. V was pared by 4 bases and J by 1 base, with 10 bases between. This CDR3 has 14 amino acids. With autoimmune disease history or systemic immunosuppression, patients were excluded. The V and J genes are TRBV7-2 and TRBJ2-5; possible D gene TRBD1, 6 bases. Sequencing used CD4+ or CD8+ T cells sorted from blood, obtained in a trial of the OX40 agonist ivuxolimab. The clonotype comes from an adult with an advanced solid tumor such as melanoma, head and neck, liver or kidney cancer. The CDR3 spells CASSSRTVQETQYF. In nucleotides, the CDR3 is TGTGCCAGCAGCTCCCGGACAGTCCAAGAGACCCAGTACTTC.